These 13 T cell receptor beta chains came from one sample sequenced in a study of T cell responses to AZD1222 COVID-19 vaccine. Some clones are missing from TCRdb's copy, which holds only in-frame ones; the method was immunoSEQ multiplex PCR. The sample lists 150,000 to 200,000 clones, 90% to 95% occurring once. The sequenced sample was peripheral blood, obtained on day 0 of AZD1222 vaccination. The receptors were sampled from an adult in good health.

The chain combines TRBV3-1 (or the pseudogene TRBV3-2) with TRBJ1-2; D perhaps matches TRBD1 (5 bases). The CDR3 extends over 15 amino acids. V was clipped by 3 bases and J by 2 bases, with 13 bases between them. CDR1 is LGHDT and CDR2 is YNNKEL in the germline V gene (reference sequence). The CDR3 reads CASSQPGRANYGYTF. The CDR3 region has the DNA TGTGCCAGCAGCCAGCCGGGGCGCGCGAACTATGGCTACACCTTC.

This chain links TRBV21-1 with TRBJ2-2; the D call in the table, TRBD1, was not verified against the DNA. TRBV21-1 is given as a pseudogene. The CDR3 is 17 residues long. DNA of the CDR3: TGTGCCAGCAGCAAAGACCGCTCGGGACAGAACACCGGGGAGCTGTTTTTT. Encoded protein: CASSKDRSGQNTGELFF.

The V gene is TRBV7-3, the J gene TRBJ2-3, with D hard to call. V lost 0 bases and J 4 bases, leaving 5 bases between the germline ends. The CDR3 is made up of 13 amino acids. CDR1 is SGHTA, CDR2 FQGTGA, per germline. CDR3 in DNA: TGTGCCAGCAGCTTAACGATGGCAGATACGCAGTATTTT. This codes for CASSLTMADTQYF.

The chain has TRBV3-1 (or the pseudogene TRBV3-2) and TRBJ1-1; no reliable D call. V was cut by 8 bases and J by 3 bases, with 16 bases left in between. The CDR3 sequence is 14 residues long. Germline CDR1 reads LGHDT; CDR2 reads YNNKEL (reference sequence). The CDR3 protein is CASGSPLRDTEAFF. CDR3 DNA sequence: TGTGCCAGCGGCTCCCCTCTAAGGGACACTGAAGCTTTCTTT.

The chain carries TRBV7-2 and TRBJ1-4; TRBD1 agrees at 7 bases. Germline assignment: CDR1 SGHTA and CDR2 FQGNSA. The trim removed 2 bases at V and 4 bases at J, leaving 7 bases unmatched. This CDR3 has 16 amino acids. DNA of the CDR3: TGTGCCAGCAGCTTATTCGGGACAGTTGGTAATGAAAAACTGTTTTTT. It translates to CASSLFGTVGNEKLFF.

The genes are TRBV6-5 and TRBJ2-7; 7 positions match TRBD1. V dropped 4 bases and J dropped 0; count of bases not matched to a gene: 6. The V gene's germline CDR1 is MNHEY and CDR2 SVGAGI. The CDR3 totals 15 residues. CDR3 in DNA: TGTGCCAGCAGTTCTAGGACAGGCCGCTCCTACGAGCAGTACTTC. Protein: CASSSRTGRSYEQYF.

The chain links TRBV15 to TRBJ2-7; D is unclear. The CDR3 has 13 residues. Germline-derived CDR1 and CDR2 are LNHNV and YYDKDF (reference sequence). V was pared by 3 bases and J by 0 bases, with 6 bases between. This CDR3 reads CATSSKDSYEQYF. In DNA form, the CDR3 reads TGTGCCACCAGCAGCAAGGACTCCTACGAGCAGTACTTC.

This clone was observed once. V usage is TRBV7-3 and J usage is TRBJ2-1, with D unresolved. The CDR3 totals 13 residues. V dropped 2 bases and J dropped 4 bases, with 6 bases sitting between them. CDR1 SGHTA and CDR2 FQGTGA come from the germline V gene. CDR3 loop: CASSLLAYNEQFF. The CDR3, as DNA: TGTGCCAGCAGCTTATTGGCGTACAATGAGCAGTTCTTC.

The chain joins TRBV12-2 to TRBJ2-1; TRBD2, the D gene given by the table, was not confirmed from the DNA. TRBV12-2 is classified as a pseudogene. The CDR3 runs to 14 residues. The CDR3 reads CASRLARGNNEQFF. For the CDR3, the DNA is TGTGCAAGTCGCTTAGCGAGAGGGAACAATGAGCAGTTCTTC.

The chain has TRBV10-3 and TRBJ2-5; TRBD1 matches 7 bases. From germline, CDR1 is ENHRY and CDR2 SYGVKD. This CDR3 is built from 13 residues. V shed 6 bases, J shed 7 bases, and the junction held 8 bases outside the gene matches. The DNA for the CDR3 is TGTGCCATCAGAGACAGGGACACGGGGACCCAGTACTTC. It encodes CAIRDRDTGTQYF.

The CDR3 nucleotides are TGCAGCGTAGACAGCCGTGCGGGGGGCGACACCTTC. Amino acid sequence: CSVDSRAGGDTF. The rearrangement joins TRBV29-1 to TRBJ1-2; tentatively, D is TRBD1 (6 bases). This CDR3 has 12 residues. CDR1 is SQVTM, CDR2 ANQGSEA, per germline. Trimming shortened V by 6 bases and J by 12 bases, and 20 bases separated the two germline ends.

The chain carries TRBV4-2 and TRBJ1-5; D gene unclear. Deletions cut 0 bases from V and 2 bases from J, with 8 bases between. Germline V gene lookup returns CDR1 LGHNA and CDR2 YNFKEQ. The CDR3 length is 15 residues. DNA of the CDR3: TGTGCCAGCAGCCAAGATGGGTGGGGCAATCAGCCCCAGCATTTT. As protein: CASSQDGWGNQPQHF.

The chain has TRBV6-2 or TRBV6-3 and TRBJ2-5; 11 positions agree with TRBD2. V was pared by 1 base and J by 3 bases, with 4 bases of the junction left unmatched. CDR1 and CDR2 from the germline V gene are MNHEY and SVGEGT. The CDR3 runs 16 residues. The CDR3 nucleotides read TGTGCCAGCAGTTACTGGGTGACTAGCGGGGAAGAGACCCAGTACTTC. Translating gives CASSYWVTSGEETQYF.